Following are 22 T cell receptor beta chains from one sample sequenced in a study of PD-L1 blockade in urothelial cancer. Profiled with immunoSEQ multiplex PCR; TCRdb holds only in-frame clones, not every one. Among around 80,000 clones listed, roughly 90% were seen once. Time point: peripheral blood 6 weeks after treatment start. The source material was PBMCs, sampled around atezolizumab (anti-PD-L1) treatment. The source is a woman aged 80 or over with urothelial cancer.

This clone occurred once. The genes are TRBV30 and TRBJ2-1, with 10 positions matching TRBD2. Per germline, CDR1 GTSNPN and CDR2 SVGIG (reference sequence). V shed 5 bases and J 4 bases; nucleotides not matched to a gene: 5. This CDR3 contains 14 residues. The CDR3: CAWRRTSGYNEQFF. CDR3 nucleotides: TGTGCCTGGCGTCGGACTAGCGGATACAATGAGCAGTTCTTC.

The rearrangement links TRBV7-6 to TRBJ2-5, with a possible D match to TRBD1 (5 bases). This CDR3 region has 17 residues. Germline CDR1 is SGHVS and CDR2 is FNYEAQ. Trimming left V 5 bases short and J 4 bases short, with 23 bases between. CDR3 protein: CASSTQMGPLDGETQYF. Written as DNA, the CDR3 is TGTGCCAGCAGCACCCAGATGGGGCCCCTGGACGGAGAGACCCAGTACTTC.

The chain links TRBV25-1 to TRBJ2-7; 8 bases agree with TRBD2. The ends lost 1 base at V and 5 bases at J; junction bases unmatched: 4. There are 14 residues in the CDR3. CDR1 and CDR2 from the germline V gene are MGHDK and SYGVNS. The CDR3 region is CASSESGGAHEQYF. For the CDR3, the DNA is TGTGCCAGCAGTGAATCGGGGGGGGCCCACGAGCAGTACTTC.

V usage is TRBV7-3 and J usage is TRBJ1-2; 7 bases map to TRBD1. This CDR3 spans 14 amino acids. The V gene's germline CDR1 is SGHTA and CDR2 FQGTGA. V lost 4 bases, J lost 3 bases, and 5 bases stayed unmatched. Written as DNA, the CDR3 is TGTGCCAGCAGCTCCTCCGGGACAGACTATGGCTACACCTTC. Amino acids: CASSSSGTDYGYTF.

The rearrangement links TRBV7-2 to TRBJ1-5; D unresolved. The germline gives CDR1 SGHTA, CDR2 FQGNSA. Trimming cost V 5 bases and J 0 bases, with 14 bases left between them. This CDR3 region has 16 residues. For the CDR3, the DNA is TGTGCCAGCAGCCCCGCCCCGGGGTATAGCAATCAGCCCCAGCATTTT. Its protein is CASSPAPGYSNQPQHF.

This rearrangement joins TRBV15 to TRBJ1-1; no clear D. CDR3 length: 13 residues. CDR1 and CDR2 from the germline V gene are LNHNV and YYDKDF (reference sequence). Trimming stripped 0 bases from V and 7 bases from J, with 9 bases between. The CDR3 loop reads CATSRDEGREAFF. The CDR3 DNA reads as TGTGCCACCAGCAGAGATGAGGGCCGTGAAGCTTTCTTT.

The V call is TRBV28, the J call TRBJ1-2, with D perhaps matching TRBD1 (5 bases). In germline, CDR1 is MDHEN, CDR2 SYDVKM. The V gene lost 10 bases and the J gene lost 4 bases, with 10 bases spanning the gap. The length of the CDR3 is 11 residues. CDR3 region: CATLGGYGYTF. The CDR3 nucleotides are TGTGCCACCCTCGGGGGCTATGGCTACACCTTC.

This chain links TRBV28 with TRBJ2-7; 10 nucleotides match TRBD1. V was pared by 4 bases and J by 2 bases, with 5 bases of the junction left unmatched. Germline CDR1 is MDHEN and CDR2 is SYDVKM. The CDR3 runs to 15 residues. The CDR3: CASSSGTGATYEQYF. The CDR3 DNA reads TGTGCCAGCAGTTCCGGGACAGGGGCGACCTACGAGCAGTACTTC.

The chain couples TRBV27 to TRBJ2-3; TRBD2 agrees at 12 bases. Germline trimming cut 0 bases from V and 4 bases from J; bases unmatched to any gene: 5. CDR3 length: 17 amino acids. Germline V CDR1 and CDR2: MNHEY, SMNVEV (reference sequence). The CDR3 spells CASSLSRLAGVPDTQYF. The CDR3 nucleotides read TGTGCCAGCAGTTTATCCCGACTAGCGGGAGTCCCAGATACGCAGTATTTT.

The chain is built from TRBV6-6 and TRBJ2-7, with D unresolved. V was clipped by 0 bases and J by 4 bases, with 13 bases between them. Germline CDR1 reads MNHNY; CDR2 reads SVGAGI (reference sequence). This CDR3 comprises 15 residues. CDR3 sequence reads: CASSYSSSQRYEQYF. The CDR3 nucleotides read TGTGCCAGCAGTTACTCTAGCAGTCAGAGGTACGAGCAGTACTTC.

This clone has a single count. The chain recombines TRBV18 with TRBJ2-1; 10 nucleotides match TRBD1. This CDR3 spans 15 amino acids. J was trimmed by 7 bases and V by 4 bases; bases with no gene match: 7. Germline V lookup: CDR1 KGHSH, CDR2 LQKENI. Here the CDR3 DNA reads TGTGCCAGCTCACGGGGACAGGGGTTGTGGAATGAGCAGTTCTTC. Protein: CASSRGQGLWNEQFF.

J is TRBJ2-2 and V is TRBV7-3, with D perhaps TRBD2 (6 bases). Germline loops: CDR1 SGHTA, CDR2 FQGTGA. The CDR3 is 16 amino acids. The V gene lost 2 bases and the J gene lost 6 bases, with 16 bases spanning the gap. The CDR3 region has the DNA TGTGCCAGCAGCTTATCGGCCGGGGGAGCGTCCGGGGAGCTGTTTTTT. Translation gives CASSLSAGGASGELFF.

This chain connects TRBV18 to TRBJ1-1; TRBD1 aligns across 7 bases. Germline loops: CDR1 KGHSH, CDR2 LQKENI. The CDR3 consists of 15 residues. V trimming: 6 bases; J trimming: 11 bases; junction bases outside the gene matches: 18. The CDR3 nucleotides read TGTGCCAGCTCGGTGAACAGGGGCCGCTCGGCGGCTGCTTTCTTT. This gives the protein CASSVNRGRSAAAFF.

J is TRBJ1-2 and V is TRBV27; 7 bases line up with TRBD1. CDR1 is MNHEY, CDR2 SMNVEV, per germline (reference sequence). The J segment lost 4 bases and the V segment lost 1 base, leaving 12 bases of the junction unmatched. CDR3 length: 17 residues. DNA for the CDR3: TGTGCCAGCAGTTTATATGTGAGGGGGCGAACCAGCTATGGCTACACCTTC. The encoded protein is CASSLYVRGRTSYGYTF.

The rearrangement links TRBV10-2 to TRBJ1-1; D unresolved. Per the germline V gene, CDR1 is WSHSY and CDR2 is SAAADI. This CDR3 is 12 amino acids long. V was cut by 5 bases and J by 6 bases, with 10 bases left in between. CDR3 amino acids: CASSKEVSEAFF. The DNA of the CDR3 is TGCGCCAGCAGTAAGGAGGTATCTGAAGCTTTCTTT.

The rearrangement uses TRBV11-2 and TRBJ2-6; no firm D call. Trimming pared 4 bases from V and 4 bases from J, leaving 8 bases between. The CDR3 has 14 residues. The V gene's germline CDR1 is SGHAT and CDR2 FQNNGV. CDR3 amino acids: CASSSRAGANVLTF. The CDR3 nucleotides are TGTGCCAGCAGCTCAAGAGCCGGGGCCAACGTCCTGACTTTC.

The chain recombines TRBV5-1 with TRBJ2-2; D might be TRBD2 (6 bases). The CDR3 consists of 15 residues. CDR1 SGHRS and CDR2 YFSETQ come from the germline V gene. Trimming stripped 7 bases from V and 3 bases from J, with 16 bases between. The CDR3 reads CASRRRGRDTGELFF. The CDR3 coding sequence is TGCGCCAGCCGGCGGAGGGGAAGGGACACCGGGGAGCTGTTTTTT. The variable domain in full, with the rest retrieved from reference TRBV5-1 and TRBJ2-2, is KAGVTQTPRYLIKTRGQQVTLSCSPISGHRSVSWYQQTPGQGLQFLFEYFSETQRNKGNFPGRFSGRQFSNSRSEMNVSTLELGDSALYLCASRRRGRDTGELFFGEGSRLTVL.

The rearrangement uses TRBV7-3 and TRBJ2-5; no reliable D call. Germline values: CDR1 SGHTA, CDR2 FQGTGA. V lost 0 bases and J lost 1, with 9 bases in between. The CDR3 loop spans 15 amino acids. CDR3 nucleotides: TGTGCCAGCAGCTTAACTCGCGGCAGCCAAGAGACCCAGTACTTC. Translating it yields CASSLTRGSQETQYF.

The V call is TRBV7-6, the J call TRBJ2-1; 12 nucleotides align to TRBD2. The CDR3 is 15 residues long. Germline CDR1 and CDR2: SGHVS and FNYEAQ. The trim removed 5 bases at V and 8 bases at J, leaving 7 bases unmatched. CDR3 coding DNA: TGTGCCAGCAGCAAGACTAGCGGGAGAAGGGATGAGCAGTTCTTC. Translating it yields CASSKTSGRRDEQFF.

This clone was counted a single time. The CDR3 DNA is TGCGCCAGCAGCTTGGAACTAGCGGGAGATGGCGAGCAGTACTTC. Its protein product is CASSLELAGDGEQYF. The chain carries TRBV5-1 and TRBJ2-7; the match to TRBD2 covers 11 bases. The CDR3 extends over 15 amino acids. The V gene end was trimmed by 0 bases and the J gene end by 6 bases; junction bases not matched to a gene: 5. Germline CDR1 is SGHRS and CDR2 is YFSETQ.

This chain connects TRBV27 to TRBJ1-2; the match to TRBD1 covers 9 bases. Germline CDR1 MNHEY, CDR2 SMNVEV (reference sequence). V shed 5 bases and J 4 bases; nucleotides not matched to a gene: 5. This CDR3 is built from 14 residues. The CDR3 coding sequence is TGTGCCAGCAGTCGGGACAGGGCTGTCTATGGCTACACCTTC. Its protein is CASSRDRAVYGYTF.

V gene TRBV20-1 combines with J gene TRBJ2-5, with D unresolved. The germline V gene has CDR1 DFQATT and CDR2 SNEGSKA (reference sequence). Trimming shortened V by 3 bases and J by 4 bases, and 6 bases separated the two germline ends. This CDR3 is built from 11 residues. The chain's CDR3 is CSASLVETQYF. The CDR3, as DNA: TGCAGTGCTAGTCTCGTAGAGACCCAGTACTTC.